Listed below are T cell receptor beta chains from one sample, sequenced in a study of shared clonotypes between healthy human individuals. Sequencing was performed with immunoSEQ multiplex PCR; in TCRdb, only in-frame clones are kept and a portion is missing. The data hold millions of clones, with over 85% observed a single time. Sequenced: naive CD4+ T cells sorted from blood. The receptors were gathered from a man aged 18 to 30 in good health. Each CDR3 is given with its conserved first and last residue. A D gene is named only where the DNA matches it firmly.

j_call v_call d_call cdr3_aa
TRBJ2-3 TRBV7-9 NA CASSLGTMVADTQYF
TRBJ2-7 TRBV30 NA CAWSVRRETYEQYF
TRBJ2-2 TRBV25-1 NA CASSELAGPGELFF
NA TRBV11-2 NA CASSPPLSYEQYF
TRBJ1-1 TRBV5-1 TRBD1 CASSARGPADTEAFF
TRBJ1-4 TRBV5-5 TRBD1 CASSRTGSSEKLFF
TRBJ2-1 TRBV10-3 TRBD1 CAISESNRGQYNEQFF
TRBJ2-5 TRBV6-5 NA CASSRMSPRETQYF
TRBJ1-1 TRBV6-5 NA CASRLTYGTEAFF
TRBJ2-7 TRBV6-1 TRBD2 CASNPWRGGYEQYF
TRBJ2-2 TRBV29-1 NA CSVGRGLDTGELFF
TRBJ2-2 TRBV5-1 NA CASSLDPSYVTGELFF
TRBJ1-6 TRBV5-1 NA CASSLGGPGNSPLHF
TRBJ2-7 TRBV5-1 NA CASSLAIPYEQYF
TRBJ1-5 TRBV19 NA CATSDRPQPPQHF
TRBJ2-5 TRBV5-4 NA CASSPGWANVQETQYF
TRBJ1-5 TRBV19 NA CASSIDPRPYSNQPQHF
TRBJ1-2 TRBV6-6 NA CASSYSDYGYTF
TRBJ2-2 TRBV6-7 TRBD2 CASTPAGGNTGELFF
TRBJ1-2 TRBV7-2 TRBD1 CASSPAGQGGYGYTF
TRBJ2-3 TRBV11-2 NA CASSLIGGSTDTQYF
TRBJ1-1 TRBV12-5 NA CASGLDPGGYTEAFF
TRBJ1-3 TRBV5-1 NA CASSSEGAGNTIYF
TRBJ2-3 TRBV11-3 NA CASSLGGGVSTDTQYF
TRBJ2-7 TRBV13 TRBD2 CASSRTSGSAAGYEQYF
TRBJ1-5 TRBV30 NA CAWRGSKKGNQPQHF
TRBJ1-5 TRBV6-1 NA CATTGGVGGQPQHF
TRBJ2-2 TRBV5-4 NA CASSLQPGHVTGELFF
TRBJ2-2 TRBV9 NA CASSERLANTGELFF
TRBJ2-7 TRBV4-1 NA CASSQDYGDFPYEQYF
TRBJ1-2 TRBV6-5 NA CASTTGGDYGYTF
TRBJ1-2 TRBV29-1 TRBD1 CSATGGDGYTF
TRBJ2-2 TRBV19 NA CASSPSVAGELFF
TRBJ1-1 TRBV11-2 NA CASSSLRGATIEAFF
TRBJ2-5 TRBV6-5 NA CASSRQGGDQETQYF
TRBJ2-2 TRBV19 TRBD2 CASTPTGTSNTGELFF
TRBJ2-7 TRBV7-2 TRBD2 CASSLGLAGGPYEQYF
TRBJ1-2 TRBV5-8 NA CASSLGGSVYGYTF
TRBJ1-1 TRBV7-9 TRBD1 CASTASGGGLNTEAFF
TRBJ2-1 TRBV2 NA CASSESSNEQFF
TRBJ2-3 TRBV7-9 NA CASSLAVTSTDTQYF
TRBJ2-1 TRBV7-2 TRBD1 CASSLGTGNEQFF
TRBJ2-7 TRBV21-1 NA CASSKKPHEQYF
TRBJ2-7 TRBV19 NA CASSITQGPYEQYF
TRBJ1-1 TRBV19 NA CASSEGGNNPEAFF
TRBJ2-3 TRBV10-3 TRBD2 CAISEGGRFTDTQYF
TRBJ1-3 TRBV15 NA CATSREGFSGNTIYF
TRBJ2-1 TRBV13 NA CASRNRGSSYNEQFF
TRBJ1-2 TRBV6-5 TRBD1 CASSALTGGYGYTF
TRBJ2-5 TRBV6-6 NA CASSFTISGQETQYF
NA TRBV30 TRBD1 CAWSVEHNRGYEQYF
TRBJ2-5 TRBV5-4 NA CASSLEGGSGWTQYF
TRBJ2-7 TRBV10-3 TRBD1 CATRTGPYEQYF
TRBJ2-3 TRBV7-9 NA CASSLFILAGNTDTQYF
TRBJ2-2 TRBV10-2 NA CATTGGGKVGELFF